Each of the 4 T cell receptor beta chains below was sequenced from the same sample in a study of OX40 agonist ivuxolimab in advanced cancers. The repertoire was sequenced with immunoSEQ multiplex PCR; TCRdb's copy has only in-frame clones and lacks some. In the table there are 100,000 or so clones, approximately 90% of which are singletons. This specimen was CD4+ or CD8+ T cells sorted from blood, taken in a trial of the OX40 agonist ivuxolimab. The receptors shown here come from an adult with an advanced solid tumor such as melanoma, head and neck, liver or kidney cancer.

This sequence joins TRBV7-6 and TRBJ2-7; 7 bases match TRBD2. Looked up from germline, CDR1 is SGHVS and CDR2 is FNYEAQ. The V segment lost 6 bases and the J segment 2 bases; nucleotides outside the gene matches: 7. The CDR3 is 14 residues long. CDR3 in amino acids: CASSFAGTTYEQYF. The DNA of the CDR3 is TGTGCCAGCAGTTTTGCCGGGACTACCTACGAGCAGTACTTC.

The CDR3 sequence is CASSPGGVMNTEAFF. CDR3 bases: TGTGCCAGCTCACCAGGGGGTGTCATGAACACTGAAGCTTTCTTT. The chain joins TRBV18 to TRBJ1-1; tentative D call: TRBD1 (5 bases). There are 15 residues in the CDR3. The V and J ends lost 2 bases and 0 bases respectively, with 10 bases between them. The V gene's germline CDR1 is KGHSH and CDR2 LQKENI.

This chain uses TRBV7-2 with TRBJ2-5, with 8 positions matching TRBD1. V lost 3 bases, J lost 5 bases, and 8 bases stayed unmatched. The CDR3 is 15 residues long. Germline V gene sequence: CDR1 SGHTA, CDR2 FQGNSA. This chain's CDR3 is CASSFDRGVGETQYF. The CDR3 DNA sequence: TGTGCCAGCAGCTTTGACAGGGGCGTCGGGGAGACCCAGTACTTC.

The chain has TRBV4-2 and TRBJ2-4, with TRBD2 as a possible D gene (5 bases). The CDR3 runs 14 residues. Looked up from germline, CDR1 is LGHNA and CDR2 is YNFKEQ. V was cut by 1 base and J by 2 bases, with 6 bases left in between. The CDR3 sequence: CASSQGETKNIQYF. In DNA form, the CDR3 reads TGTGCCAGCAGCCAAGGGGAGACCAAAAACATTCAGTACTTC.